The table lists the clone carrying this T cell receptor (beta chain) with a few counts. This entry belongs to a study of blood T cells in healthy people across ages. V gave up 1 base and J gave up 0 bases; unmatched junction bases: 7. Germline assignment: CDR1 DFQATT and CDR2 SNEGSKA (reference sequence). The CDR3 consists of 16 residues. With a J-beta primer mix and a sample-barcoded 5' primer, a second PCR ran roughly 6 to 11 cycles. MiXCR, applied by TCRdb to the 5' RACE reads, yields one record per CDR3 protein. In the table there are around 800,000 distinct CDR3 sequences, around two fifths of which are singletons.

The TCR originated in a man in his 60s in good health. The chain carries TRBV20-1 and TRBJ2-5; 8 bases map to TRBD1. Material: blood. CDR3 sequence: CSARASDRGNQETQYF. The CDR3 DNA reads as TGCAGTGCTAGAGCCTCCGACAGGGGTAACCAAGAGACCCAGTACTTC.